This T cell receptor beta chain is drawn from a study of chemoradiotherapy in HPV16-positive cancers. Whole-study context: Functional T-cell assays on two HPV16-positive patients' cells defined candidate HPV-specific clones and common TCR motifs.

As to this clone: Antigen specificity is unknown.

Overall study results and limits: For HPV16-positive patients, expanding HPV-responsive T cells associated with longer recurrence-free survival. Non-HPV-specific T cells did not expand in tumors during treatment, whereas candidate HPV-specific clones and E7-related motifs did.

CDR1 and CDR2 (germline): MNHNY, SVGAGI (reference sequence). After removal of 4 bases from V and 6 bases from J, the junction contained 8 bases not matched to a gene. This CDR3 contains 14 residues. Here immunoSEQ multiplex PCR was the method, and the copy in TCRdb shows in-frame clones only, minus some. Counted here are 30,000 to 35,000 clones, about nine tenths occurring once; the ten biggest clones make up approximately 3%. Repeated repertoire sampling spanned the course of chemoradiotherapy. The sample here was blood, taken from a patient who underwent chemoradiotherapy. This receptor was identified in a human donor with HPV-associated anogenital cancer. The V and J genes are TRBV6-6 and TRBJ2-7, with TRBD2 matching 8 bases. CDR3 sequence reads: CASSFASGSFEQYF. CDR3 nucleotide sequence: TGTGCCAGCAGTTTCGCCAGCGGGAGTTTCGAGCAGTACTTC.